Below are 20 T cell receptor beta chains sequenced from a single sample in a study of control samples from healthy donors and cancer patients. Some clones are missing from TCRdb's copy, which holds only in-frame ones; the method was immunoSEQ multiplex PCR. The repertoire holds around 50,000 clones, with around 93% as singletons. The sample was PBMCs. The receptors originated from a young man with colorectal cancer.

The V gene is TRBV6-2 or TRBV6-3, the J gene TRBJ2-7; the D gene is possibly TRBD1 (7 bases). This CDR3 spans 16 amino acids. CDR1 is MNHEY, CDR2 SVGEGT, per germline. The V and J ends lost 2 bases and 6 bases respectively, with 20 bases between them. CDR3 DNA: TGTGCCAGCAGTTACGGGCGGAGGGGGCTTTTGGGCGAGCAGTACTTC. Its protein product is CASSYGRRGLLGEQYF.

The rearrangement links TRBV7-2 to TRBJ1-4, with 7 bases matching TRBD1. The trim removed 5 bases at V and 4 bases at J, leaving 10 bases unmatched. Germline CDR1 and CDR2: SGHTA and FQGNSA. There are 16 residues in the CDR3. CDR3 in DNA: TGTGCCAGCAGCCACCCACCGGGACAGAGTAATGAAAAACTGTTTTTT. It encodes CASSHPPGQSNEKLFF. The variable domain in full, with the rest retrieved from reference TRBV7-2 and TRBJ1-4, is GAGVSQSPSNKVTEKGKDVELRCDPISGHTALYWYRQSLGQGLEFLIYFQGNSAPDKSGLPSDRFSAERTGGSVSTLTIQRTQQEDSAVYLCASSHPPGQSNEKLFFGSGTQLSVL.

The chain has TRBV20-1 and TRBJ1-3; TRBD1 matches 7 bases. Germline CDR1 and CDR2: DFQATT and SNEGSKA (reference sequence). CDR3 length equals 11 residues. Germline trimming cut 3 bases from V and 9 bases from J; bases unmatched to any gene: 2. The CDR3 loop is CSASQGGTIYF. The CDR3 DNA follows: TGCAGTGCTAGCCAGGGGGGCACCATATATTTT.

The V gene is TRBV6-1, the J gene TRBJ1-5; perhaps TRBD1 as D (6 bases). The CDR3 totals 16 residues. Germline-derived CDR1 and CDR2 are MNHNS and SASEGT. With 2 bases removed from V and 6 bases from J, the gap between germline ends came to 17 bases. The CDR3 region is CASSESSPGGGQPQHF. The CDR3 DNA reads TGTGCCAGCAGTGAAAGCTCCCCGGGGGGCGGTCAGCCCCAGCATTTT.

The chain joins TRBV7-9 to TRBJ1-4, with a weak D call TRBD1 (6 bases). From germline, CDR1 is SEHNR and CDR2 FQNEAQ (reference sequence). The CDR3 runs to 16 residues. Trimming took off 5 bases at V and 4 bases at J, with 17 bases between the two ends. CDR3 nucleotides: TGTGCCAGCAGCCTCATGGGGGGGCGCCTTAATGAAAAACTGTTTTTT. As protein: CASSLMGGRLNEKLFF.

The gene calls are TRBV7-6 and TRBJ1-6; 10 bases align to TRBD1. The CDR3 has 17 residues. CDR1 is SGHVS and CDR2 is FNYEAQ in the germline V gene. V dropped 1 base and J dropped 5; count of bases not matched to a gene: 5. CDR3 in amino acids: CASSLGLGTGDNSPLHF. For the CDR3, the DNA is TGTGCCAGCAGCTTAGGTTTAGGGACAGGGGATAATTCACCCCTCCACTTT.

The rearrangement uses TRBV2 and TRBJ2-2, with TRBD1 matching 11 bases. CDR1 is SNHLY, CDR2 FYNNEI, per germline. Trimming removed 7 bases from V and 3 bases from J; junction bases left unmatched: 4. This CDR3 has 15 amino acids. For the CDR3, the DNA is TGTGCCAGCATGCGGACAGGGGGCTACACCGGGGAGCTGTTTTTT. It yields the protein CASMRTGGYTGELFF.

V is TRBV7-2 and J is TRBJ1-4; 7 nucleotides line up with TRBD1. From germline, CDR1 is SGHTA and CDR2 FQGNSA. V gave up 5 bases and J gave up 10 bases; unmatched junction bases: 16. The CDR3 loop spans 16 amino acids. The CDR3 DNA reads as TGTGCCAGCAGCCCAGGGGGGCAAGGGGGATCTTTAAAACTGTTTTTT. Translating gives CASSPGGQGGSLKLFF.

In this sample, this clone turned up once. V gene TRBV5-4 combines with J gene TRBJ2-7, with TRBD1 identical over 8 bases. With V trimmed by 3 bases and J by 6 bases, 11 bases remained unmatched. The CDR3 is 15 amino acids. Germline assignment: CDR1 SGHNT and CDR2 YYREEE (reference sequence). The DNA of the CDR3 is TGTGCCAGCAGCTCCTCCGGACAGGGATTGGGCGAGCAGTACGTC. This translates into CASSSSGQGLGEQYV.

The chain is built from TRBV5-1 and TRBJ1-1; 7 bases map to TRBD1. Germline CDR1 and CDR2: SGHRS and YFSETQ. The CDR3 is 15 amino acids. V was pared by 4 bases and J by 2 bases, with 8 bases of the junction left unmatched. Here the CDR3 reads CASSTRTGVNTEAFF. In nucleotides, the CDR3 is TGCGCCAGCAGCACCAGGACAGGAGTAAACACTGAAGCTTTCTTT.

V and J are TRBV27 and TRBJ2-1; 7 bases line up with TRBD1. V was clipped by 0 bases and J by 10 bases; unmatched bases: 6. CDR3 length: 14 residues. Per the germline V gene, CDR1 is MNHEY and CDR2 is SMNVEV (reference sequence). The CDR3: CASSLSGGGWEQFF. The CDR3 DNA sequence: TGTGCCAGCAGTTTATCAGGGGGCGGGTGGGAGCAGTTCTTC.

This clone was seen only once. V gene TRBV9 combines with J gene TRBJ2-5; 16 nucleotides agree with TRBD2. This CDR3 has 20 residues. With V trimmed by 0 bases and J by 2 bases, 10 bases remained unmatched. CDR1 SGDLS and CDR2 YYNGEE come from the germline V gene. CDR3 in amino acids: CASSVEGLAGGIEGQETQYF. The DNA for the CDR3 is TGTGCCAGCAGCGTAGAGGGACTAGCGGGGGGGATTGAAGGTCAAGAGACCCAGTACTTC.

The chain has TRBV5-4 and TRBJ1-2; the D gene is possibly TRBD1 (5 bases). Trimming stripped 4 bases from V and 10 bases from J, with 11 bases between. Germline CDR1 and CDR2: SGHNT and YYREEE (reference sequence). This CDR3 region has 11 residues. The CDR3 DNA follows: TGTGCCAGCAGCGTGGGACTTTACTACACCTTC. It translates to CASSVGLYYTF.

CDR3 bases: TGTGCCAGCAGCCTCCTGAGGGGGCTTAGATACGAGCAGTACTTC. Translating gives CASSLLRGLRYEQYF. The chain links TRBV4-2 to TRBJ2-7; 7 nucleotides align to TRBD1. CDR1 is LGHNA, CDR2 YNFKEQ, per germline. There are 15 residues in the CDR3. V trimming: 4 bases; J trimming: 4 bases; junction bases outside the gene matches: 10.

The V and J genes are TRBV6-2 or TRBV6-3 and TRBJ1-1; TRBD1 agrees at 9 bases. This CDR3 has 15 residues. V lost 1 base and J lost 1; bases outside the gene matches: 1. Per the germline V gene, CDR1 is MNHEY and CDR2 is SVGEGT. The CDR3 coding sequence is TGTGCCAGCAGTTACTTGGACAGGGGGAACACTGAAGCTTTCTTT. Protein sequence: CASSYLDRGNTEAFF.

The chain employs TRBV4-3 and TRBJ1-1; D is ambiguous. Germline V gives CDR1 LGHNA, CDR2 YSLEER. V gave up 0 bases and J gave up 11 bases, with 13 bases separating them. The CDR3 runs to 13 residues. This chain's CDR3 is CASSQDLEEKAFF. In nucleotides, the CDR3 is TGCGCCAGCAGCCAAGATCTGGAGGAGAAGGCTTTCTTT.

This chain uses TRBV15 with TRBJ2-1; D gene uncertain. Looked up from germline, CDR1 is LNHNV and CDR2 is YYDKDF (reference sequence). V was cut by 1 base and J by 9 bases, with 22 bases left in between. The CDR3 consists of 17 residues. In DNA form, the CDR3 reads TGTGCCACCAGCAGAGGAAGATTCCCGGGCCTCCACAGTGAGCAGTTCTTC. This sequence encodes CATSRGRFPGLHSEQFF. The complete variable domain, with remaining parts taken from reference TRBV15 and TRBJ2-1, reads DAMVIQNPRYQVTQFGKPVTLSCSQTLNHNVMYWYQQKSSQAPKLLFHYYDKDFNNEADTPDNFQSRRPNTSFCFLDIRSPGLGDTAMYLCATSRGRFPGLHSEQFFGPGTRLTVL.

The chain has TRBV19 and TRBJ1-2; TRBD1 agrees at 8 bases. The CDR3 spans 16 residues. V lost 4 bases and J lost 0; bases outside the gene matches: 7. Germline V gene data show CDR1 as LNHDA and CDR2 as SQIVND (reference sequence). The CDR3 reads CASSKKDRAANYGYTF. The DNA of the CDR3 is TGTGCCAGTAGTAAAAAGGACAGGGCCGCTAACTATGGCTACACCTTC.

V is TRBV19 and J is TRBJ2-1; 7 bases map to TRBD2. The CDR3 contains 15 residues. The germline gives CDR1 LNHDA, CDR2 SQIVND (reference sequence). V shed 1 base and J 2 bases; nucleotides not matched to a gene: 2. CDR3 in amino acids: CASSIGLAAYNEQFF. The CDR3 DNA reads TGTGCCAGTAGTATAGGCCTAGCGGCCTACAATGAGCAGTTCTTC. The full variable domain, rest sourced from reference TRBV19 and TRBJ2-1, is DGGITQSPKYLFRKEGQNVTLSCEQNLNHDAMYWYRQDPGQGLRLIYYSQIVNDFQKGDIAEGYSVSREKKESFPLTVTSAQKNPTAFYLCASSIGLAAYNEQFFGPGTRLTVL.

J is TRBJ2-7 and V is TRBV4-1; D is perhaps TRBD1 or TRBD2 (6 bases each). Trimming stripped 0 bases from V and 6 bases from J, with 9 bases between. CDR3 length equals 13 residues. Germline V gives CDR1 MGHRA, CDR2 YSYEKL. The CDR3 reads CASSQDGGPEQYF. The CDR3 nucleotides are TGCGCCAGCAGCCAAGATGGGGGGCCCGAGCAGTACTTC.